The 31 T cell receptor beta chains below come from one sample, sequenced in a study of cytomegalovirus exposure and HLA in healthy donors (dated by TCRdb to about 2017). The method behind the library was the immunoSEQ multiplex PCR assay. Imported from immuneACCESS, the table was reduced by TCRdb to in-frame sequences with V and J called. These copies leave out some clones; in studies compared against another copy, an unresolved V gene accounts for under half, and the cause of the remainder is not known. The sample profile shows roughly 180,000 clones; roughly 80% of them were found once. Together, the top ten hold roughly 6.5% of the sample. Sequenced material: PBMCs. Source of these receptors: a man aged 18 to 30 in good health and CMV-seropositive.

The gene calls are TRBV2 and TRBJ2-1; 9 bases are a match to TRBD2. After removal of 6 bases from V and 9 bases from J, the junction contained 12 bases not matched to a gene. Germline CDR1 and CDR2: SNHLY and FYNNEI. CDR3 length: 15 amino acids. The CDR3 DNA is TGTGCCAGCAGCGAGGGACTAGCTTTATTCGGTGAGCAGTTCTTC. The encoded protein is CASSEGLALFGEQFF. Looking up the rest from reference TRBV2 and TRBJ2-1 gives the full variable domain: EPEVTQTPSHQVTQMGQEVILRCVPISNHLYFYWYRQILGQKVEFLVSFYNNEISEKSEIFDDQFSVERPDGSNFTLKIRSTKLEDSAMYFCASSEGLALFGEQFFGPGTRLTVL.

The gene calls are TRBV13 and TRBJ2-7, with 7 bases fitting TRBD1. The CDR3 runs to 15 residues. The germline gives CDR1 PRHDT, CDR2 FYEKMQ (reference sequence). V was pared by 5 bases and J by 2 bases, with 9 bases of the junction left unmatched. The CDR3 DNA sequence: TGTGCCAGCAGCGGAAGGACAGGTTCTCCCTACGAGCAGTACTTC. It yields the protein CASSGRTGSPYEQYF.

This chain joins TRBV6-1 and TRBJ2-7; TRBD1 matches 9 bases. This CDR3 is 16 amino acids long. The germline V gene encodes CDR1 MNHNS and CDR2 SASEGT. V lost 3 bases to trimming and J lost 7 bases; unmatched junction nucleotides: 13. CDR3 nucleotide sequence: TGTGCCAGCAGTGACCACCCGGGACAGGGACTGGATGAGCAGTACTTC. It specifies CASSDHPGQGLDEQYF.

This sequence joins TRBV19 and TRBJ2-7, with 11 nucleotides matching TRBD1. V was pared by 5 bases and J by 4 bases, with 4 bases of the junction left unmatched. The V gene's germline CDR1 is LNHDA and CDR2 SQIVND (reference sequence). CDR3 size: 14 residues. The CDR3 bases are TGTGCCAGTAGTCCCGGGACAGGGGGATACGAGCAGTACTTC. This sequence encodes CASSPGTGGYEQYF.

CDR3 sequence (DNA): TGTGCCACCCGTTCGGGACTAGCGTCGGATACGCAGTATTTT. This codes for CATRSGLASDTQYF. This chain connects TRBV10-3 to TRBJ2-3; 10 nucleotides align to TRBD2. This CDR3 comprises 14 residues. The V gene's germline CDR1 is ENHRY and CDR2 SYGVKD. V shed 10 bases and J 6 bases; nucleotides not matched to a gene: 10.

The V gene is TRBV15, the J gene TRBJ1-1; weak D call: TRBD1 (5 bases). The germline gives CDR1 LNHNV, CDR2 YYDKDF (reference sequence). This CDR3 has 14 amino acids. Trimming took off 3 bases at V and 4 bases at J, with 12 bases between the two ends. The CDR3 bases are TGTGCCACCAGCAGCCGACGGGGGACCACTGAAGCTTTCTTT. Its protein is CATSSRRGTTEAFF.

The chain carries TRBV9 and TRBJ2-1; 10 nucleotides agree with TRBD2. This CDR3 region has 16 residues. V shed 3 bases, J shed 5 bases, and the junction held 8 bases outside the gene matches. Germline V gene lookup returns CDR1 SGDLS and CDR2 YYNGEE. CDR3 loop: CASSAGLLAGDNEQFF. In nucleotides, the CDR3 is TGTGCCAGCAGCGCCGGACTCCTAGCGGGGGACAATGAGCAGTTCTTC.

The chain uses TRBV2 and TRBJ1-3, with unresolved D. In germline, CDR1 is SNHLY, CDR2 FYNNEI. This CDR3 contains 15 residues. Trimming took off 8 bases at V and 0 bases at J, with 14 bases between the two ends. The CDR3 bases are TGTGCCAGCCGCCCCGACTCCCGCTCTGGAAACACCATATATTTT. Translation: CASRPDSRSGNTIYF. Complete variable domain (other parts from reference TRBV2 and TRBJ1-3): EPEVTQTPSHQVTQMGQEVILRCVPISNHLYFYWYRQILGQKVEFLVSFYNNEISEKSEIFDDQFSVERPDGSNFTLKIRSTKLEDSAMYFCASRPDSRSGNTIYFGEGSWLTVV.

The V and J genes are TRBV9 and TRBJ2-7; D possibly corresponds to TRBD1 (5 bases). Germline V gene lookup returns CDR1 SGDLS and CDR2 YYNGEE. This CDR3 is 15 amino acids long. The V end lost 0 bases, the J end lost 4 bases, and 14 bases lay between the germline ends. The chain's CDR3 is CASSVGQGKGYEQYF. CDR3 coding DNA: TGTGCCAGCAGCGTAGGGCAGGGTAAAGGTTACGAGCAGTACTTC.

The CDR3 is CASSYIQGGEKLFF. DNA for the CDR3: TGTGCCAGCAGTTACATACAGGGGGGTGAAAAACTGTTTTTT. The chain carries TRBV6-5 and TRBJ1-4; TRBD1 agrees at 8 bases. The junction had 3 bases not matched to a gene; V was cut back by 2 bases and J by 7 bases. Germline V gives CDR1 MNHEY, CDR2 SVGAGI. The CDR3 sequence is 14 residues long.

The V call is TRBV12-5, the J call TRBJ2-7; TRBD2 matches at 12 bases. Germline V gene sequence: CDR1 LGHNT, CDR2 FRNRAP. V dropped 10 bases and J dropped 4; count of bases not matched to a gene: 2. The CDR3 covers 12 residues. This CDR3 is CANGTSGYEQYF. CDR3 sequence (DNA): TGTGCTAATGGGACTAGCGGGTACGAGCAGTACTTC.

This chain uses TRBV4-3 with TRBJ2-1; 7 bases line up with TRBD2. CDR1 and CDR2 from the germline V gene are LGHNA and YSLEER. Trimming removed 1 base from V and 3 bases from J; junction bases left unmatched: 9. The CDR3 contains 17 residues. The CDR3 reads CASSQGGTMHDYNEQFF. The CDR3 DNA sequence: TGCGCCAGCAGCCAAGGTGGGACTATGCACGACTACAATGAGCAGTTCTTC.

This rearrangement joins TRBV29-1 to TRBJ2-7; tentative D call: TRBD2 (5 bases). The CDR3 is 13 amino acids. V shed 6 bases and J shed 5 bases, with 17 bases lying between them. The germline V gene has CDR1 SQVTM and CDR2 ANQGSEA. The CDR3 loop is CSVHNGIHHEQYF. The CDR3 DNA sequence: TGCAGCGTACACAACGGGATCCACCACGAGCAGTACTTC.

The V and J genes are TRBV19 and TRBJ2-7; D not resolved. The germline gives CDR1 LNHDA, CDR2 SQIVND (reference sequence). V lost 3 bases and J lost 2, with 11 bases in between. The CDR3 covers 14 residues. CDR3 residues: CASSITVSTYEQYF. The CDR3 DNA sequence: TGTGCCAGTAGTATTACGGTTTCCACCTACGAGCAGTACTTC.

CDR3 in DNA: TGTGCCAGCAGCTCACAGGGGAAATCCTACGAGCAGTACTTC. Its translation is CASSSQGKSYEQYF. The rearrangement joins TRBV11-3 to TRBJ2-7, with 7 positions matching TRBD1. Germline assignment: CDR1 SGHNT and CDR2 YENEEA. The CDR3 runs 14 residues. V shed 4 bases and J 1 base; nucleotides not matched to a gene: 4.

This chain connects TRBV6-1 to TRBJ2-3, with 10 bases identical to TRBD2. CDR1 is MNHNS, CDR2 SASEGT, per germline. There are 17 residues in the CDR3. Losses at the gene ends were 3 bases for V and 5 bases for J; bases not matched to a gene: 11. CDR3 nucleotides: TGTGCCAGCAGTGACCGACTAGCGGGTGCTGCCGGAGATACGCAGTATTTT. This encodes CASSDRLAGAAGDTQYF.

The rearrangement joins TRBV7-8 to TRBJ2-7; D gene unclear. Germline V gives CDR1 SGHVS, CDR2 FQNEAQ. Trimming took off 1 base at V and 0 bases at J, with 10 bases between the two ends. The CDR3 length is 15 residues. The CDR3 DNA sequence: TGTGCCAGCAGCTTAGAATTTGGCAGCTCCTACGAGCAGTACTTC. The encoded protein is CASSLEFGSSYEQYF.

This chain uses TRBV9 with TRBJ1-2; D perhaps matches TRBD1 (5 bases). Trimming cost V 7 bases and J 0 bases, with 16 bases left between them. The CDR3 covers 15 residues. Germline assignment: CDR1 SGDLS and CDR2 YYNGEE. The CDR3 spells CASYSSGGANYGYTF. The CDR3 region has the DNA TGTGCCAGCTACTCCTCGGGGGGAGCTAACTATGGCTACACCTTC.

The chain has TRBV11-2 and TRBJ2-7; the match to TRBD1 covers 9 bases. The CDR3 consists of 15 residues. The germline gives CDR1 SGHAT, CDR2 FQNNGV. V was pared by 1 base and J by 3 bases, with 4 bases of the junction left unmatched. The CDR3 loop reads CASSLAPDRGYEQYF. DNA for the CDR3: TGTGCCAGCAGCTTAGCCCCGGACAGGGGCTACGAGCAGTACTTC.

The gene calls are TRBV5-8 and TRBJ1-2; 7 bases map to TRBD1. This CDR3 spans 13 amino acids. With V trimmed by 2 bases and J by 8 bases, 6 bases remained unmatched. The germline V gene encodes CDR1 SGHTS and CDR2 YDEGEE. CDR3 amino acids: CASSLYRGRGYTF. CDR3 bases: TGTGCCAGCAGCTTATACAGGGGTCGCGGCTACACCTTC.

V usage is TRBV2 and J usage is TRBJ2-5, with 14 nucleotides matching TRBD2. V lost 6 bases and J lost 7; bases outside the gene matches: 7. In germline, CDR1 is SNHLY, CDR2 FYNNEI. CDR3 length: 15 residues. This CDR3 reads CASRGLAGGLGTQYF. In DNA, the CDR3 is TGTGCCAGCAGAGGACTAGCGGGAGGTCTTGGGACCCAGTACTTC.

This sequence joins TRBV19 and TRBJ1-5; TRBD1 matches 7 bases. The V gene's germline CDR1 is LNHDA and CDR2 SQIVND (reference sequence). The CDR3 length is 13 residues. V lost 9 bases to trimming and J lost 4 bases; unmatched junction nucleotides: 6. CDR3 in amino acids: CASQTGTNQPQHF. The CDR3 nucleotides are TGTGCCAGCCAGACAGGGACGAATCAGCCCCAGCATTTT. The variable domain in full, with the rest retrieved from reference TRBV19 and TRBJ1-5, is DGGITQSPKYLFRKEGQNVTLSCEQNLNHDAMYWYRQDPGQGLRLIYYSQIVNDFQKGDIAEGYSVSREKKESFPLTVTSAQKNPTAFYLCASQTGTNQPQHFGDGTRLSIL.

The chain combines TRBV27 with TRBJ2-2; 15 nucleotides align to TRBD2. The germline V gene has CDR1 MNHEY and CDR2 SMNVEV (reference sequence). The CDR3 consists of 18 residues. Germline trimming cut 8 bases from V and 7 bases from J; bases unmatched to any gene: 14. Here the CDR3 reads CASWGPPGTSGRYGELFF. In nucleotides, the CDR3 is TGTGCCAGCTGGGGCCCACCCGGGACTAGCGGGAGGTACGGGGAGCTGTTTTTT.

This clone turned up a few times. The rearrangement joins TRBV30 to TRBJ1-2; 9 bases line up with TRBD1. V shed 0 bases and J 8 bases; nucleotides not matched to a gene: 10. The CDR3 length is 15 residues. Per the germline V gene, CDR1 is GTSNPN and CDR2 is SVGIG (reference sequence). The CDR3 nucleotides are TGTGCCTGGAGTGTACTACGAACAGGGGGCAAGGGCTACACCTTC. Its translation is CAWSVLRTGGKGYTF.

The chain joins TRBV5-6 to TRBJ1-1; maybe TRBD1 (6 bases). CDR1 SGHDT and CDR2 YYEEEE come from the germline V gene. Trimming shortened V by 5 bases and J by 5 bases, and 16 bases separated the two germline ends. The CDR3 runs 14 residues. This CDR3 is CASRLRGGRTEAFF. The CDR3 DNA reads as TGTGCCAGCAGGCTCCGGGGGGGGCGGACTGAAGCTTTCTTT.

J is TRBJ2-1 and V is TRBV9, with 11 bases matching TRBD1. V lost 4 bases and J lost 6; bases outside the gene matches: 12. Germline V gene sequence: CDR1 SGDLS, CDR2 YYNGEE. CDR3 size: 17 residues. This CDR3 is CASSPTAAGTGGNEQFF. CDR3 sequence (DNA): TGTGCCAGCAGCCCAACCGCCGCCGGGACAGGGGGCAATGAGCAGTTCTTC.

The chain couples TRBV14 to TRBJ2-7, with D unclear. V shed 2 bases and J shed 0 bases, with 8 bases lying between them. The length of the CDR3 is 14 residues. Germline V gene sequence: CDR1 SGHDN, CDR2 FVKESK. The CDR3 protein is CASSQNSASYEQYF. The CDR3, as DNA: TGTGCCAGCAGCCAAAATAGTGCCTCCTACGAGCAGTACTTC.

This clone was seen just once. V and J are TRBV4-3 and TRBJ1-3; no clear D. Trimming removed 0 bases at V and 0 bases at J, with 6 bases between. The CDR3 runs to 15 residues. Germline V gene sequence: CDR1 LGHNA, CDR2 YSLEER. This chain's CDR3 is CASSQDGSSGNTIYF. The DNA of the CDR3 is TGCGCCAGCAGCCAAGATGGGAGCTCTGGAAACACCATATATTTT.

The chain is built from TRBV29-1 and TRBJ2-3; 9 nucleotides agree with TRBD1. Trimming took 7 bases from V and 4 from J; bases not matched to a gene: 6. The CDR3 length is 13 residues. Germline CDR1 is SQVTM and CDR2 is ANQGSEA. The CDR3 is CSAPRQGADTQYF. The CDR3 coding sequence is TGCAGCGCCCCCAGACAGGGGGCAGATACGCAGTATTTT.

J is TRBJ1-1 and V is TRBV7-9; D not resolved. Germline CDR1 SEHNR, CDR2 FQNEAQ (reference sequence). Trimming took 5 bases from V and 0 from J, leaving 19 bases between them. The CDR3 covers 17 residues. In DNA form, the CDR3 reads TGTGCCAGCAGCCTACCCCCGGCGGCTACGGTGAACACTGAAGCTTTCTTT. It translates to CASSLPPAATVNTEAFF.

The sample holds a few counts of this clone. This chain connects TRBV9 to TRBJ1-3; tentative D call: TRBD1 (6 bases). The V gene lost 0 bases and the J gene lost 4 bases, with 11 bases spanning the gap. CDR3 length: 15 amino acids. CDR1 is SGDLS and CDR2 is YYNGEE in the germline V gene. The CDR3 is CASSVAPGAGNTIYF. CDR3 coding DNA: TGTGCCAGCAGCGTAGCTCCAGGGGCGGGAAACACCATATATTTT.